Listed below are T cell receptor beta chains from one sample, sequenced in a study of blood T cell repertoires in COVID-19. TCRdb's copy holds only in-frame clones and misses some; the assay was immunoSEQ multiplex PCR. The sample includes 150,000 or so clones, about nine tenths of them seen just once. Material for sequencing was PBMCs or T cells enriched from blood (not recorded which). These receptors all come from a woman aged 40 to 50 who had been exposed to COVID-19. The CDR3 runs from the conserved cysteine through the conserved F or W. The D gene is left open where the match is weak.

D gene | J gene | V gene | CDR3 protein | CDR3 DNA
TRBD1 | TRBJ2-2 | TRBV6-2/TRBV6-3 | CASSLIWTGNTGELFF | TGTGCCAGCAGTTTGATATGGACAGGGAACACCGGGGAGCTGTTTTTT
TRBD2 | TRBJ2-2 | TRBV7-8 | CASSSGGRLTGELFF | TGTGCCAGCAGCTCGGGGGGGCGTTTAACCGGGGAGCTGTTTTTT
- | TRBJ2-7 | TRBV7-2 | CASSPAPYEQYF | TGTGCCAGCAGCCCAGCGCCGTACGAGCAGTACTTC
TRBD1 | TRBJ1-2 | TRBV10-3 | CAISIRQGPRNGYTF | TGTGCCATCAGCATCCGACAGGGCCCAAGGAATGGCTACACCTTC
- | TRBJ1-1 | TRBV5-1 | CASTPPGMNTEAFF | TGCGCCAGCACCCCACCGGGGATGAACACTGAAGCTTTCTTT
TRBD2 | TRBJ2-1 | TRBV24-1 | CATSERLAGGNYNEQFF | TGTGCCACCAGTGAAAGATTAGCGGGGGGTAACTACAATGAGCAGTTCTTC
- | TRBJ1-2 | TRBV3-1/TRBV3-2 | CASSHRSSNYGYTF | TGTGCCAGCAGCCATAGATCCTCTAACTATGGCTACACCTTC
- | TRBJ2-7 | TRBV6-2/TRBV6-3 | CASSPSVYEQYF | TGTGCCAGCAGCCCCTCCGTCTACGAGCAGTACTTC
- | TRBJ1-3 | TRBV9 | CASSSGGRSHLGNTIYF | TGTGCCAGCAGCTCCGGGGGAAGGAGTCACTTGGGAAACACCATATATTTT
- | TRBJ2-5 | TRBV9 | CASSVGGPGTQYF | TGTGCCAGCAGCGTAGGAGGGCCGGGGACCCAGTACTTC
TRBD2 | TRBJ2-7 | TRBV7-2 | CASSAGLAGYEQYF | TGTGCCAGCAGCGCGGGACTAGCGGGGTACGAGCAGTACTTC